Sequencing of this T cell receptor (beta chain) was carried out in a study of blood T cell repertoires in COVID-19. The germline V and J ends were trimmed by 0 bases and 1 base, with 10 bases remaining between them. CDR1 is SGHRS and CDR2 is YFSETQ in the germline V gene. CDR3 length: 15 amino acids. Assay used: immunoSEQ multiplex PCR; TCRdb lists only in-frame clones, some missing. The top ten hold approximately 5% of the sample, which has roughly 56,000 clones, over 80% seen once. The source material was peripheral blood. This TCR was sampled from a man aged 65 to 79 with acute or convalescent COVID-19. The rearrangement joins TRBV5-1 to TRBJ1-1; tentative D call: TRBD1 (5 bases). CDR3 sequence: CASSLERQGNTEAFF. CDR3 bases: TGCGCCAGCAGCTTGGAGAGGCAGGGGAACACTGAAGCTTTCTTT.